These T cell receptor beta chains were read from a single sample in a study of OX40 agonist ivuxolimab in advanced cancers. Sequencing used immunoSEQ multiplex PCR; TCRdb keeps in-frame clones, though not all of them. Of under 85,000 clones listed, about 94% are singletons. The material sequenced was CD4+ or CD8+ T cells sorted from blood, taken in a trial of the OX40 agonist ivuxolimab. These receptor sequences come from an adult with an advanced solid tumor such as melanoma, head and neck, liver or kidney cancer. The CDR3 runs from the conserved cysteine through the conserved F or W. The D gene is left open where the match is weak.

v_call: TRBV9; d_call: .; j_call: TRBJ2-1; cdr3_aa: CASSGTTSYNEQFF
v_call: TRBV13; d_call: TRBD1; j_call: TRBJ2-2; cdr3_aa: CASSPLGQATGELFF
v_call: TRBV11-3; d_call: .; j_call: TRBJ2-5; cdr3_aa: CASSYTTRQETQYF
v_call: TRBV11-2; d_call: .; j_call: TRBJ2-4; cdr3_aa: CASSRKGYDIQYF
v_call: TRBV7-9; d_call: TRBD2; j_call: TRBJ2-2; cdr3_aa: CASSSTGTSANTGELFF
v_call: TRBV7-3; d_call: .; j_call: TRBJ1-1; cdr3_aa: CASSLGYGDDTEAFF
v_call: TRBV25-1; d_call: TRBD2; j_call: TRBJ2-1; cdr3_aa: CAGTTSGRPYNEQFF
v_call: TRBV10-3; d_call: TRBD1; j_call: TRBJ2-2; cdr3_aa: CAISESLRQGGITGELFF
v_call: TRBV15; d_call: TRBD1; j_call: TRBJ1-1; cdr3_aa: CATSADRGVTEAFF
v_call: TRBV29-1; d_call: TRBD2; j_call: TRBJ2-1; cdr3_aa: CSVEDREGRGTSGNEQFF
v_call: TRBV19; d_call: .; j_call: TRBJ2-2; cdr3_aa: CASGDRGGELFF
v_call: TRBV5-4; d_call: TRBD1; j_call: TRBJ1-1; cdr3_aa: CASSLERDRGGWTEAFF
v_call: TRBV5-6; d_call: .; j_call: TRBJ2-7; cdr3_aa: CASSSAHYEQYF